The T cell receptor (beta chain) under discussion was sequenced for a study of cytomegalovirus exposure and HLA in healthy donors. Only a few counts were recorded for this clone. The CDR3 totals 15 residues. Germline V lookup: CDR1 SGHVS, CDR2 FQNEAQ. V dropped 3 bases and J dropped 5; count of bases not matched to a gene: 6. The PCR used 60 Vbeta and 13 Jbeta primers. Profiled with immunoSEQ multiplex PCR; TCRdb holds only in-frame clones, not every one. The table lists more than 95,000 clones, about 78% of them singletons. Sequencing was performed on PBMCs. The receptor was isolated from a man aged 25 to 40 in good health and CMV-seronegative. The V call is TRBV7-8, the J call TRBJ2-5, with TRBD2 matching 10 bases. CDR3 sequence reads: CASSFSGGTGETQYF. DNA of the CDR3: TGTGCCAGCAGCTTTAGCGGGGGGACGGGGGAGACCCAGTACTTC.